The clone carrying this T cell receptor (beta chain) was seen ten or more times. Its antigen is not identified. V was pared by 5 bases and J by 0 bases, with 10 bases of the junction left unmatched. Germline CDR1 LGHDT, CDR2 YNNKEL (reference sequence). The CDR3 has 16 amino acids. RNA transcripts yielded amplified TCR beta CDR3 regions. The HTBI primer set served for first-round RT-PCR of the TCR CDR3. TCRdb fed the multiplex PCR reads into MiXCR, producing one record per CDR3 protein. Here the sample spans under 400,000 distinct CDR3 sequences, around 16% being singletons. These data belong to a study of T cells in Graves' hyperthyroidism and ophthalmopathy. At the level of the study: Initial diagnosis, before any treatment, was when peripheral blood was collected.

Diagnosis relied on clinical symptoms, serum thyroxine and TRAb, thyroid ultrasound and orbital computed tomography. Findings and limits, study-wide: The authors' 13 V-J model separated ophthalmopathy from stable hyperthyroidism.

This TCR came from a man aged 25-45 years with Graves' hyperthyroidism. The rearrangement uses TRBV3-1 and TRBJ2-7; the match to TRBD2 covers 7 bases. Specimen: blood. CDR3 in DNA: TGTGCCAGCAGCGACGGGGGAGGGCGGGGCTCCTACGAGCAGTACTTC. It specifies CASSDGGGRGSYEQYF.